A single count supports the clone carrying this T cell receptor (beta chain). The target antigen is unknown. Selected positively for CCR7 and CD45RO-negative, naive CD8 cells excluded terminally differentiated effector memory CD45RA+ cells. Several immunoSEQ 96-well plates shared each subset's DNA, each plate a replicate. Original processing notes: Filtering was not the same, since immunoSEQ gave junction-only sequences without quality scores. Sequencing used immunoSEQ multiplex PCR; TCRdb keeps in-frame clones, though not all of them. For V, J and clone size, that table is used; D and trimming come from the DNA. This table has about 2.2 million clones, around 93% appearing once. The data were obtained in a study of shared clonotypes between healthy human individuals. The overall study: The plates for each donor numbered three CD4 naive, three CD4 memory, two CD8 naive and one CD8 memory.

Study-wide findings and caveats: Generation probabilities of non-shared clonotypes were lower (relative to those shared by all four donors).

V was pared by 5 bases and J by 1 base, with 20 bases between. The CDR3 is 17 residues long. Germline V gene sequence: CDR1 SEHNR, CDR2 FQNEAQ (reference sequence). The sequenced sample was naive CD8+ T cells from PBMCs. The V call is TRBV7-9, the J call TRBJ2-5; possible D gene TRBD1, 6 bases. This receptor was identified in a man younger than 35 in good health. Some clones in this sample may be carry-over from other donors' samples. The chain's CDR3 is CASSPPGTPNPQETQYF. The CDR3 coding sequence is TGTGCCAGCAGCCCTCCCGGGACACCTAACCCCCAAGAGACCCAGTACTTC.